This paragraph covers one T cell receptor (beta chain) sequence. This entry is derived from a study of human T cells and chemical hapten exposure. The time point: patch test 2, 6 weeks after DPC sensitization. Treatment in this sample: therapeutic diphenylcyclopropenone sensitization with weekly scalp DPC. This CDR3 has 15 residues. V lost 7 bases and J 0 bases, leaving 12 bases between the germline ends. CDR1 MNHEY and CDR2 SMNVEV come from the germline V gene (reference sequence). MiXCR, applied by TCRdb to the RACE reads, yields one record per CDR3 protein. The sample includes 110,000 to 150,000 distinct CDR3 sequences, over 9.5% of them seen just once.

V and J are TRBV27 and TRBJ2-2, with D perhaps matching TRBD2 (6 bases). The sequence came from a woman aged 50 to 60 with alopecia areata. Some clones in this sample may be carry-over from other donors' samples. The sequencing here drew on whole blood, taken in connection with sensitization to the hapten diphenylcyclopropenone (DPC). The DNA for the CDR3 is TGTGCCAGCACCCCGAGGAGGGCGAACACCGGGGAGCTGTTTTTT. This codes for CASTPRRANTGELFF.